This TCR beta chain was captured in a study of OX40 agonist ivuxolimab in advanced cancers. This clone was found once. This CDR3 comprises 14 residues. Germline V CDR1 and CDR2: LGHNA, YNFKEQ. Trimming left V 0 bases short and J 2 bases short, with 5 bases between. Method: immunoSEQ multiplex PCR; TCRdb's copy keeps in-frame clones and lacks some. This sample carries tens of thousands of clones, roughly nine tenths of them seen once, and the ten largest clones take about 2.4%. V usage is TRBV4-2 and J usage is TRBJ1-3; D remains ambiguous. The sequences come from CD4+ or CD8+ T cells sorted from blood, collected in a trial of the OX40 agonist ivuxolimab. The sequence was collected from an adult with an advanced solid tumor such as melanoma, head and neck, liver or kidney cancer. This chain's CDR3 is CASSQEVTGNTIYF. CDR3 coding DNA: TGTGCCAGCAGCCAAGAGGTCACTGGAAACACCATATATTTT.